Listed here are 31 T cell receptor beta chains from one sample, sequenced in a study of T cells in narcolepsy. Assay used: immunoSEQ multiplex PCR; TCRdb lists only in-frame clones, some missing. The data hold approximately 35,000 clones, with 75% to 90% observed a single time. Sequenced input: CD45RA- memory CD4+ T cells from PBMCs. The receptors stem from a human donor with narcolepsy.

The chain links TRBV6-1 to TRBJ1-2; D is possibly TRBD1 (5 bases). From germline, CDR1 is MNHNS and CDR2 SASEGT. The CDR3 runs to 13 residues. V shed 6 bases and J shed 4 bases, with 12 bases lying between them. CDR3 in amino acids: CASRPGNLYGYTF. CDR3 DNA sequence: TGTGCCAGCAGGCCAGGGAACCTCTATGGCTACACCTTC.

In DNA form, the CDR3 reads TGTGCCAGCAGCGTCTCAACCATCGGGACAGGAAGGAATGAGCAGTTCTTC. It encodes CASSVSTIGTGRNEQFF. This chain connects TRBV9 to TRBJ2-1; 8 bases map to TRBD1. Looked up from germline, CDR1 is SGDLS and CDR2 is YYNGEE. The CDR3 sequence is 17 residues long. Losses at the gene ends were 2 bases for V and 7 bases for J; bases not matched to a gene: 14. The variable domain in full, completed from reference TRBV9 and TRBJ2-1, reads DSGVTQTPKHLITATGQRVTLRCSPRSGDLSVYWYQQSLDQGLQFLIQYYNGEERAKGNILERFSAQQFPDLHSELNLSSLELGDSALYFCASSVSTIGTGRNEQFFGPGTRLTVL.

A single count supports this clone. The genes are TRBV5-1 and TRBJ1-4, with a tentative D call TRBD1 (5 bases). Germline V CDR1 and CDR2: SGHRS, YFSETQ. CDR3 length: 16 residues. V shed 0 bases and J shed 3 bases, with 12 bases lying between them. This CDR3 is CASSLGGGAPNEKLFF. The CDR3 DNA sequence: TGCGCCAGCAGCTTGGGGGGCGGGGCGCCTAATGAAAAACTGTTTTTT. The variable domain in full, with the rest retrieved from reference TRBV5-1 and TRBJ1-4, is KAGVTQTPRYLIKTRGQQVTLSCSPISGHRSVSWYQQTPGQGLQFLFEYFSETQRNKGNFPGRFSGRQFSNSRSEMNVSTLELGDSALYLCASSLGGGAPNEKLFFGSGTQLSVL.

The chain has TRBV29-1 and TRBJ2-2; TRBD2 matches 7 bases. The CDR3 is 14 amino acids. Trimming at V came to 6 bases and at J to 3 bases, leaving 7 bases not matched to a gene. Germline values: CDR1 SQVTM, CDR2 ANQGSEA. The CDR3 sequence: CSVDQGGDTGELFF. The CDR3 DNA follows: TGCAGCGTGGACCAGGGAGGGGACACCGGGGAGCTGTTTTTT.

The chain combines TRBV15 with TRBJ2-1; D uncertain. Germline V gene sequence: CDR1 LNHNV, CDR2 YYDKDF (reference sequence). This CDR3 is 12 amino acids long. Trimming took off 3 bases at V and 14 bases at J, with 14 bases between the two ends. The CDR3 region is CATSSRNGVKFF. The CDR3 region has the DNA TGTGCCACCAGCAGCCGGAACGGCGTAAAGTTCTTC.

The gene calls are TRBV7-9 and TRBJ2-3; 8 positions match TRBD2. V trimming: 5 bases; J trimming: 0 bases; junction bases outside the gene matches: 7. The length of the CDR3 is 16 residues. Germline V gene lookup returns CDR1 SEHNR and CDR2 FQNEAQ (reference sequence). The CDR3 sequence is CASSPIAGFSTDTQYF. In DNA form, the CDR3 reads TGTGCCAGCAGCCCAATAGCGGGGTTTAGCACAGATACGCAGTATTTT.

This chain uses TRBV5-6 with TRBJ1-4, with TRBD1 matching 10 bases. V shed 3 bases and J 8 bases; nucleotides not matched to a gene: 10. Looked up from germline, CDR1 is SGHDT and CDR2 is YYEEEE. This CDR3 has 16 residues. CDR3 protein: CASSSGTGAGGEKLFF. The CDR3 DNA sequence: TGTGCCAGCAGCTCCGGGACAGGGGCGGGAGGGGAAAAACTGTTTTTT.

The table lists this clone with a few counts. The V and J genes are TRBV6-5 and TRBJ2-4, with TRBD1 as a possible D gene (6 bases). This CDR3 is built from 13 residues. V was clipped by 6 bases and J by 6 bases, with 12 bases between them. CDR1 and CDR2 from the germline V gene are MNHEY and SVGAGI. CDR3 sequence (DNA): TGTGCCAGCAGGCGTCAGGGGACAAACATTCAGTACTTC. Encoded protein: CASRRQGTNIQYF.

The chain has TRBV27 and TRBJ1-6; tentatively, D is TRBD1 (5 bases). CDR1 is MNHEY, CDR2 SMNVEV, per germline (reference sequence). Trimming cost V 3 bases and J 9 bases, with 18 bases left between them. This CDR3 comprises 16 residues. The CDR3 DNA reads as TGTGCCAGCAGTTTGCCCCAGGCAAGTAGGGGTTCACCCCTCCACTTT. Its translation: CASSLPQASRGSPLHF.

The V and J genes are TRBV5-4 and TRBJ1-2, with D possibly matching TRBD1 (6 bases). The CDR3 is made up of 15 amino acids. V lost 0 bases, J lost 1 base, and 10 bases lay in between. Germline assignment: CDR1 SGHNT and CDR2 YYREEE (reference sequence). DNA for the CDR3: TGTGCCAGCAGCTTGGATCCAGGGGTTAACTATGGCTACACCTTC. It specifies CASSLDPGVNYGYTF.

The chain carries TRBV11-3 and TRBJ2-7; TRBD1 is a possible D gene (5 bases). V was pared by 3 bases and J by 2 bases, with 8 bases between. The germline V gene has CDR1 SGHNT and CDR2 YENEEA. This CDR3 spans 13 amino acids. CDR3 nucleotides: TGTGCCAGCAGCTTTCCAGGGACCTACGAGCAGTACTTC. The encoded protein is CASSFPGTYEQYF.

Only a few counts were recorded for this clone. This chain uses TRBV5-1 with TRBJ1-3; no firm D call. The CDR3 covers 14 residues. Trimming removed 0 bases at V and 4 bases at J, with 8 bases between. CDR1 is SGHRS and CDR2 is YFSETQ in the germline V gene. CDR3 amino acids: CASSLASPGNTIYF. Written as DNA, the CDR3 is TGCGCCAGCAGCTTGGCCTCCCCCGGAAACACCATATATTTT.

V gene TRBV5-5 combines with J gene TRBJ2-5; D call uncertain. V gave up 0 bases and J gave up 4 bases, with 13 bases separating them. Germline assignment: CDR1 SGHKS and CDR2 YYEKEE (reference sequence). The length of the CDR3 is 15 residues. In DNA form, the CDR3 reads TGTGCCAGCAGCTTGGAACTCATGCTGGGAGAGACCCAGTACTTC. Amino acids: CASSLELMLGETQYF.

The chain has TRBV5-1 and TRBJ2-3; tentatively, D is TRBD2 (5 bases). Germline CDR1 is SGHRS and CDR2 is YFSETQ. Trimming stripped 5 bases from V and 1 base from J, with 11 bases between. There are 14 residues in the CDR3. CDR3 amino acids: CASRPGIGTDTQYF. In DNA form, the CDR3 reads TGCGCCAGCAGGCCGGGGATTGGCACAGATACGCAGTATTTT.

DNA of the CDR3: TGTGCCAGCAGCCAAGATTTACAGAACACTGAAGCTTTCTTT. This encodes CASSQDLQNTEAFF. The chain is built from TRBV14 and TRBJ1-1; D is undetermined. V shed 0 bases and J shed 1 base, with 6 bases lying between them. The CDR3 consists of 14 residues. The V gene's germline CDR1 is SGHDN and CDR2 FVKESK.

This chain's CDR3 is CASSISGTVYNEQFF. The CDR3 region has the DNA TGTGCCAGTAGTATTTCTGGGACAGTCTACAATGAGCAGTTCTTC. V and J are TRBV19 and TRBJ2-1, with 7 bases aligning to TRBD1. The CDR3 runs to 15 residues. J was trimmed by 3 bases and V by 3 bases; bases with no gene match: 5. The germline V gene encodes CDR1 LNHDA and CDR2 SQIVND (reference sequence).

The chain links TRBV5-6 to TRBJ2-5; 15 nucleotides align to TRBD2. Trimming at V came to 4 bases and at J to 1 base, leaving 5 bases not matched to a gene. The germline CDR1 and CDR2 sequences are SGHDT and YYEEEE. The CDR3 totals 17 residues. The CDR3 nucleotides read TGTGCCAGCAGCGCCGGGACTAGCGGGGGGCGCCAAGAGACCCAGTACTTC. Protein product: CASSAGTSGGRQETQYF.

A remark on this clone: A read error may produce the germline difference seen at one junction end. The chain combines TRBV11-1 with TRBJ2-7; 10 bases agree with TRBD2. The CDR3 contains 15 residues. CDR1 and CDR2 from the germline V gene are SGHAT and FQDESV (reference sequence). The CDR3 region has the DNA TGTGCCAGCAGTTTAGGACTAGCGGCCTCCTACGAGCAGTACTTC. It specifies CASSLGLAASYEQYF.

In DNA form, the CDR3 reads TGTGCCAGCTCACCAGAAGCTGCCACCGGGGAGCTGTTTTTT. Translating it yields CASSPEAATGELFF. V usage is TRBV18 and J usage is TRBJ2-2; D is unclear. The length of the CDR3 is 14 residues. Trimming removed 2 bases at V and 4 bases at J, with 8 bases between. Germline assignment: CDR1 KGHSH and CDR2 LQKENI.

The chain couples TRBV19 to TRBJ2-1, with TRBD2 matching 9 bases. With 2 bases clipped from V and 10 bases from J, the junction kept 12 bases outside the gene matches. Germline V gene lookup returns CDR1 LNHDA and CDR2 SQIVND (reference sequence). The CDR3 extends over 16 amino acids. CDR3 sequence (DNA): TGTGCCAGTAGTATATACGCCTCGGCGGGAGGGGGGGAGCAGTTCTTC. This gives the protein CASSIYASAGGGEQFF.

For this clone: The junction departs from the called germline gene at one end, perhaps through a read error. For the CDR3, the DNA is TGTGCCAGCTCACCACAGGGGGTGGTGAAAACTGAAGCTTTCTTT. It is translated as CASSPQGVVKTEAFF. The J gene is TRBJ1-1, the V gene TRBV18; the D gene is possibly TRBD1 (6 bases). The CDR3 sequence is 15 residues long. CDR1 and CDR2 from the germline V gene are KGHSH and LQKENI.

V gene TRBV9 combines with J gene TRBJ2-3, with TRBD2 identical over 9 bases. V trimming: 7 bases; J trimming: 5 bases; junction bases outside the gene matches: 8. The CDR3 has 14 residues. Germline CDR1 and CDR2: SGDLS and YYNGEE. CDR3: CASRSGGLGDTQYF. The CDR3 DNA reads as TGTGCCAGCCGAAGCGGGGGGCTGGGAGATACGCAGTATTTT. Full variable domain (outside the CDR3, taken from reference TRBV9 and TRBJ2-3): DSGVTQTPKHLITATGQRVTLRCSPRSGDLSVYWYQQSLDQGLQFLIQYYNGEERAKGNILERFSAQQFPDLHSELNLSSLELGDSALYFCASRSGGLGDTQYFGPGTRLTVL.

V gene TRBV10-3 combines with J gene TRBJ1-1, with D possibly TRBD1 on 5 matching bases. This CDR3 region has 15 residues. Trimming shortened V by 0 bases and J by 1 base, and 9 bases separated the two germline ends. Per the germline V gene, CDR1 is ENHRY and CDR2 is SYGVKD. For the CDR3, the DNA is TGTGCCATCAGTGAGTCGTGGGGGGGGAACACTGAAGCTTTCTTT. Translated, it gives CAISESWGGNTEAFF.

The chain recombines TRBV7-6 with TRBJ1-2; 9 bases match TRBD1. The CDR3 sequence is 16 residues long. V was pared by 6 bases and J by 4 bases, with 12 bases of the junction left unmatched. CDR1 and CDR2 (germline): SGHVS, FNYEAQ. CDR3 residues: CASSNSGTGSLYGYTF. In nucleotides, the CDR3 is TGTGCCAGCAGTAATTCCGGGACAGGGTCACTCTATGGCTACACCTTC.

The V gene is TRBV7-3, the J gene TRBJ1-1; D unclear. There are 13 residues in the CDR3. Germline V CDR1 and CDR2: SGHTA, FQGTGA. Trimming left V 0 bases short and J 3 bases short, with 5 bases between. The CDR3 DNA sequence: TGTGCCAGCAGCTTAACCAGACACACTGAAGCTTTCTTT. Translating it yields CASSLTRHTEAFF.

V is TRBV6-1 and J is TRBJ2-3; D is unresolved. CDR3 size: 13 residues. Trimming removed 4 bases at V and 7 bases at J, with 12 bases between. Germline CDR1 MNHNS, CDR2 SASEGT. The CDR3 region is CASSGSLAHTQYF. DNA for the CDR3: TGTGCCAGCAGTGGGTCATTAGCTCATACGCAGTATTTT.

In its sample, this clone was seen once. Here the CDR3 DNA reads TGCGCCAGCAGCCAAGATGGTTTTGGGGGAAGGGAGATAGAGACCCAGTACTTC. Protein sequence: CASSQDGFGGREIETQYF. The chain has TRBV4-3 and TRBJ2-5, with D perhaps being TRBD1 or TRBD2 (5 bases each). The CDR3 totals 18 residues. V lost 0 bases and J 4 bases, leaving 21 bases between the germline ends. The germline V gene has CDR1 LGHNA and CDR2 YSLEER.

About this clone: The sample contains more than one DNA sequence encoding this CDR3. The chain combines TRBV28 with TRBJ2-2, with a weak D call TRBD2 (7 bases). From germline, CDR1 is MDHEN and CDR2 SYDVKM. The CDR3 covers 14 residues. The V end lost 11 bases, the J end lost 4 bases, and 17 bases lay between the germline ends. The CDR3 loop reads CAGGAQGSTGELFF. The CDR3 bases are TGTGCCGGGGGGGCCCAGGGGTCCACCGGGGAGCTGTTTTTT. Based on the CDR3 plus reference TRBV28 and TRBJ2-2, the full variable domain is DVKVTQSSRYLVKRTGEKVFLECVQDMDHENMFWYRQDPGLGLRLIYFSYDVKMKEKGDIPEGYSVSREKKERFSLILESASTNQTSMYLCAGGAQGSTGELFFGEGSRLTVL.

The V call is TRBV19, the J call TRBJ2-7; D is ambiguous. CDR3 length equals 12 residues. V was cut by 6 bases and J by 7 bases, with 13 bases left in between. Looked up from germline, CDR1 is LNHDA and CDR2 is SQIVND (reference sequence). The CDR3 spells CASRKPGGEQYF. The CDR3, as DNA: TGTGCCAGTAGGAAGCCCGGTGGTGAGCAGTACTTC.

The genes are TRBV11-2 and TRBJ2-1; TRBD2 agrees at 12 bases. V trimming: 4 bases; J trimming: 4 bases; junction bases outside the gene matches: 5. From germline, CDR1 is SGHAT and CDR2 FQNNGV. The CDR3 is 16 residues long. The CDR3 DNA reads TGTGCCAGCAGCTCTGCCGGACTAGCGGGGTACAATGAGCAGTTCTTC. Protein: CASSSAGLAGYNEQFF.

V is TRBV5-6 and J is TRBJ1-6, with a possible D match to TRBD1 (5 bases). CDR3 length equals 15 residues. CDR1 and CDR2 from the germline V gene are SGHDT and YYEEEE. Trimming took 3 bases from V and 7 from J, leaving 14 bases between them. DNA of the CDR3: TGTGCCAGCAGCTCCTGGGGGAGCTTAAATTCACCCCTCCACTTT. Translated: CASSSWGSLNSPLHF.